The rows below give T cell receptor beta chains drawn from one sample of a study of cytotoxic CD8 clonotypes in ibrutinib-treated CLL. The repertoire was sequenced with immunoSEQ multiplex PCR; TCRdb's copy has only in-frame clones and lacks some. This sample has 110,000 to 150,000 clones, with around three quarters found just once. The starting material was PBMCs, obtained after 12 months of ibrutinib treatment. These TCRs come from a human donor with chronic lymphocytic leukemia. Each CDR3 is given with its conserved first and last residue. A D gene is named only where the DNA matches it firmly. Some rows have no size entry. The others give once, few or many, or a class for an expanded clone.

CDR3aa: CASSYDNQPQHF; CDR3nt: TGTGCCAGCAGTTACGATAATCAGCCCCAGCATTTT; d_gene: NA; v_gene: TRBV6-6; j_gene: TRBJ1-5; abundance: few
CDR3aa: CAAGTGSAGELFF; CDR3nt: TGTGCGGCAGGGACAGGGTCGGCCGGGGAGCTGTTTTTT; d_gene: TRBD1; v_gene: TRBV10-3; j_gene: TRBJ2-2; abundance: few
CDR3aa: CASRTQRKGIPDTQYF; CDR3nt: TGTGCCAGCAGGACACAGCGAAAAGGGATCCCAGATACGCAGTATTTT; d_gene: NA; v_gene: TRBV28; j_gene: TRBJ2-3; abundance: NA
CDR3aa: CASSESATGGSGYTF; CDR3nt: TGTGCCAGCAGTGAATCTGCGACAGGGGGAAGTGGCTACACCTTC; d_gene: TRBD1; v_gene: TRBV25-1; j_gene: TRBJ1-2; abundance: NA
CDR3aa: CASSPGLAGSDTQYF; CDR3nt: TGTGCCAGCAGTCCGGGACTAGCGGGGTCAGATACGCAGTATTTT; d_gene: TRBD2; v_gene: TRBV6-5; j_gene: TRBJ2-3; abundance: NA
CDR3aa: CASSHHGLAGGDEQFF; CDR3nt: TGTGCCAGCAGTCACCATGGACTAGCGGGGGGGGATGAGCAGTTCTTC; d_gene: TRBD2; v_gene: TRBV28; j_gene: TRBJ2-1; abundance: many
CDR3aa: CASSAGTGKSSYEQYF; CDR3nt: TGTGCCAGCAGCGCTGGGACAGGCAAAAGCTCCTACGAGCAGTACTTC; d_gene: TRBD1; v_gene: TRBV28; j_gene: TRBJ2-7; abundance: few
CDR3aa: CASSFPRGGGINTGELFF; CDR3nt: TGTGCCAGCAGCTTTCCTCGCGGCGGGGGTATCAACACAGGGGAGCTGTTTTTT; d_gene: TRBD2; v_gene: TRBV7-9; j_gene: TRBJ2-2; abundance: NA
CDR3aa: CASSMVVSNQPQHF; CDR3nt: TGTGCCAGTAGTATGGTAGTTAGCAATCAGCCCCAGCATTTT; d_gene: NA; v_gene: TRBV19; j_gene: TRBJ1-5; abundance: many
CDR3aa: CASSFDADTQYF; CDR3nt: TGTGCCAGCAGCTTTGACGCAGATACGCAGTATTTT; d_gene: NA; v_gene: TRBV7-9; j_gene: TRBJ2-3; abundance: once
CDR3aa: CASSLGLAGVYEQYF; CDR3nt: TGTGCCAGCAGCTTGGGACTAGCGGGAGTCTACGAGCAGTACTTC; d_gene: TRBD2; v_gene: TRBV5-5; j_gene: TRBJ2-7; abundance: NA
CDR3aa: CAIRIGQGGNYGYTF; CDR3nt: TGTGCCATCAGAATTGGACAGGGGGGAAACTATGGCTACACCTTC; d_gene: TRBD1; v_gene: TRBV10-3; j_gene: TRBJ1-2; abundance: once
CDR3aa: CASSMLTHGNTIYF; CDR3nt: TGTGCCAGTAGTATGTTGACGCATGGAAACACCATATATTTT; d_gene: NA; v_gene: TRBV19; j_gene: TRBJ1-3; abundance: NA
CDR3aa: CASSSVGDGSPLHF; CDR3nt: TGTGCCAGCAGCTCTGTGGGGGATGGTTCACCCCTCCACTTT; d_gene: NA; v_gene: TRBV6-1; j_gene: TRBJ1-6; abundance: NA
CDR3aa: CASSLAMGREQYF; CDR3nt: TGCGCCAGCAGCTTGGCCATGGGGCGGGAGCAGTACTTC; d_gene: NA; v_gene: TRBV5-1; j_gene: TRBJ2-7; abundance: NA
CDR3aa: CASSYPGLADNEQFF; CDR3nt: TGTGCCAGCAGCTACCCCGGACTAGCGGACAATGAGCAGTTCTTC; d_gene: TRBD2; v_gene: TRBV28; j_gene: TRBJ2-1; abundance: NA
CDR3aa: CASSPRTGGNTGELFF; CDR3nt: TGCGCCAGCAGCCCGAGGACAGGGGGGAACACCGGGGAGCTGTTTTTT; d_gene: TRBD1; v_gene: TRBV5-1; j_gene: TRBJ2-2; abundance: NA
CDR3aa: CASTPDRALNTEAFF; CDR3nt: TGTGCCAGTACTCCGGACAGGGCCCTGAACACTGAAGCTTTCTTT; d_gene: TRBD1; v_gene: TRBV19; j_gene: TRBJ1-1; abundance: few
CDR3aa: CASSMDRGDYGYTF; CDR3nt: TGTGCCAGTAGTATGGACAGGGGGGACTATGGCTACACCTTC; d_gene: TRBD1; v_gene: TRBV19; j_gene: TRBJ1-2; abundance: NA
CDR3aa: CASSSRGSSSGANVLTF; CDR3nt: TGTGCCAGCAGTTCCAGGGGGTCCAGCTCTGGGGCCAACGTCCTGACTTTC; d_gene: TRBD1; v_gene: TRBV27; j_gene: TRBJ2-6; abundance: NA
CDR3aa: CASSLSVVGPNYNEQFF; CDR3nt: TGTGCCAGCAGCTTAAGTGTGGTGGGGCCTAACTACAATGAGCAGTTCTTC; d_gene: NA; v_gene: TRBV11-3; j_gene: TRBJ2-1; abundance: NA
CDR3aa: CASSFGQLGNTIYF; CDR3nt: TGCGCCAGCAGCTTCGGACAGTTAGGAAACACCATATATTTT; d_gene: NA; v_gene: TRBV5-1; j_gene: TRBJ1-3; abundance: NA
CDR3aa: CASSKLTDNYGYTF; CDR3nt: TGCGCCAGCAGCAAACTGACAGATAACTATGGCTACACCTTC; d_gene: NA; v_gene: TRBV5-1; j_gene: TRBJ1-2; abundance: NA
CDR3aa: CASSVGGVHGYTF; CDR3nt: TGTGCCAGCAGCGTGGGGGGTGTACATGGCTACACCTTC; d_gene: NA; v_gene: TRBV28; j_gene: TRBJ1-2; abundance: few
CDR3aa: CATSRDGGLKDTQYF; CDR3nt: TGTGCCACCAGCAGAGACGGAGGACTGAAAGATACGCAGTATTTT; d_gene: NA; v_gene: TRBV15; j_gene: TRBJ2-3; abundance: NA
CDR3aa: CASSFSSGGGTDTQYF; CDR3nt: TGTGCCAGCAGTTTTTCTAGCGGGGGGGGCACAGATACGCAGTATTTT; d_gene: TRBD2; v_gene: TRBV28; j_gene: TRBJ2-3; abundance: NA
CDR3aa: CASSLDSAVGEQYF; CDR3nt: TGTGCCAGCAGCTTAGATTCCGCGGTCGGCGAGCAGTACTTC; d_gene: NA; v_gene: TRBV7-3; j_gene: TRBJ2-7; abundance: once
CDR3aa: CASSADRAAGELFF; CDR3nt: TGTGCCAGCAGCGCGGACAGGGCTGCCGGGGAGCTGTTTTTT; d_gene: TRBD1; v_gene: TRBV2; j_gene: TRBJ2-2; abundance: few